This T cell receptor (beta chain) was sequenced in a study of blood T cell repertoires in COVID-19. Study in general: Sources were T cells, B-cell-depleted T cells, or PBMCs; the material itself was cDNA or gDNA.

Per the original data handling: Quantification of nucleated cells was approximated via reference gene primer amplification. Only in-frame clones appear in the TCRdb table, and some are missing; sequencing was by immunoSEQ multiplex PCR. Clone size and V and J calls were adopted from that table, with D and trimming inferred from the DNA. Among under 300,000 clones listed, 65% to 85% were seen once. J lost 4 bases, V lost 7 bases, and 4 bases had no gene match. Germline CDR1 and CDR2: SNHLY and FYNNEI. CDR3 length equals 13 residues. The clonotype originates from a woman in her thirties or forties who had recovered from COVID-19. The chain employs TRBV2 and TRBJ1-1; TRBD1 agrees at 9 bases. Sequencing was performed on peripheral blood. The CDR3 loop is CASNRGRATEAFF. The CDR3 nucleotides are TGTGCCAGCAACAGGGGGCGAGCCACTGAAGCTTTCTTT.